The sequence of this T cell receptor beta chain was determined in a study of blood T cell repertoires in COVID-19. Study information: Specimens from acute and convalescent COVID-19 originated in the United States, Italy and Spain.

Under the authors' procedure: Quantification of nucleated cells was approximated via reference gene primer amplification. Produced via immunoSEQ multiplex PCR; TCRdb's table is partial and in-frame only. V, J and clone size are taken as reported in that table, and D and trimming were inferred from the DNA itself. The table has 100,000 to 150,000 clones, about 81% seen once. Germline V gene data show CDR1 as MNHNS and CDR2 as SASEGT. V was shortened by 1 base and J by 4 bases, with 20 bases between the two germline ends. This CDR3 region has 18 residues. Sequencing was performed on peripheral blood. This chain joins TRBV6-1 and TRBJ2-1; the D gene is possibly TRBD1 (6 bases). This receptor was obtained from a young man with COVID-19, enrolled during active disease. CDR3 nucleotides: TGTGCCAGCAGTGAAGGGGGCCGGCACGCGGACAGATACAATGAGCAGTTCTTC. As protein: CASSEGGRHADRYNEQFF.